The 9 T cell receptor beta chains below were found in one sample sequenced in a study of shared clonotypes between healthy human individuals. Here immunoSEQ multiplex PCR was the method, and the copy in TCRdb shows in-frame clones only, minus some. The sample has about 560,000 clones, roughly four fifths seen once. Sequencing was performed on PBMCs. Receptor source: a woman in her thirties or forties in good health. Some clones in this sample may be carry-over from other donors' samples.

This clone was seen a single time. The chain has TRBV29-1 and TRBJ1-2; D ambiguous. Germline values: CDR1 SQVTM, CDR2 ANQGSEA. V was trimmed by 5 bases and J by 1 base, leaving 11 bases between them. The length of the CDR3 is 13 residues. The CDR3 region is CSVWEAYNYGYTF. The CDR3 DNA reads TGCAGCGTTTGGGAGGCATATAACTATGGCTACACCTTC.

The chain links TRBV2 to TRBJ2-5, with D perhaps matching TRBD1 or TRBD2 (5 bases each). CDR3 length equals 15 residues. Deletions cut 1 base from V and 4 bases from J, with 13 bases between. Germline V CDR1 and CDR2: SNHLY, FYNNEI. CDR3 sequence reads: CASSEGGIKGETQYF. The CDR3 bases are TGTGCCAGCAGTGAAGGGGGGATAAAGGGAGAGACCCAGTACTTC.

The V call is TRBV30, the J call TRBJ2-2, with TRBD2 identical over 10 bases. CDR3 length: 14 amino acids. Trimming cost V 4 bases and J 6 bases; bases outside gene matches: 5. Germline V gene data show CDR1 as GTSNPN and CDR2 as SVGIG (reference sequence). CDR3 DNA: TGTGCCTGGACTATCCTAGCGGGAGCCGGGGAGCTGTTTTTT. Encoded protein: CAWTILAGAGELFF.

The chain links TRBV28 to TRBJ1-2, with D possibly matching TRBD1 (6 bases). The V end was cut by 4 bases, the J end by 4 bases, with 7 bases between. Germline V CDR1 and CDR2: MDHEN, SYDVKM. The CDR3 contains 12 residues. CDR3 bases: TGTGCCAGCAGTTCCAGGGGCTATGGCTACACCTTC. This gives the protein CASSSRGYGYTF.

V is TRBV6-6 and J is TRBJ2-5, with 10 bases that match TRBD2. The V and J ends lost 1 base and 2 bases, in that order; junction bases with no gene match: 4. The CDR3 extends over 16 amino acids. Germline loops: CDR1 MNHNY, CDR2 SVGAGI (reference sequence). DNA of the CDR3: TGTGCCAGCAGTTACTTCGGACTAGCGGCACAAGAGACCCAGTACTTC. This sequence encodes CASSYFGLAAQETQYF.

This clone has just one count. This probably arose from a read error, given a far larger clone one base away. The chain combines TRBV18 with TRBJ1-1, with D possibly TRBD1 on 5 matching bases. This CDR3 has 15 residues. Germline V CDR1 and CDR2: KGHSH, LQKENI. CDR3 amino acids: CASSQIQDPNTEASF. The CDR3 coding sequence is TGTGCCAGCTCACAGATACAGGACCCGAACACTGAAGCTTCCTTT.

The chain employs TRBV19 and TRBJ2-4; TRBD2 aligns across 9 bases. J gave up 8 bases and V 3 bases, and 11 bases lay outside the gene matches. Germline loops: CDR1 LNHDA, CDR2 SQIVND (reference sequence). CDR3 length: 16 amino acids. Written as DNA, the CDR3 is TGTGCCAGTAGTATTGCCCTAGCGGGGCCGGGGGACATTCAGTACTTC. Translation gives CASSIALAGPGDIQYF.

DNA for the CDR3: TGTGCCTGGAGTGTTAGTGTCCAGACTGAAGCTTTCTTT. Its translation is CAWSVSVQTEAFF. The chain recombines TRBV30 with TRBJ1-1; no clear D gene. The CDR3 extends over 13 amino acids. CDR1 and CDR2 from the germline V gene are GTSNPN and SVGIG (reference sequence). V lost 0 bases and J 5 bases, leaving 10 bases between the germline ends.

The chain combines TRBV30 with TRBJ1-1, with D possibly matching TRBD1 (5 bases). Per the germline V gene, CDR1 is GTSNPN and CDR2 is SVGIG (reference sequence). V was shortened by 0 bases and J by 3 bases, with 11 bases between the two germline ends. The CDR3 length is 14 residues. The CDR3 loop reads CAWSVSGRYTEAFF. The CDR3 DNA reads TGTGCCTGGAGTGTGTCAGGGAGGTACACTGAAGCTTTCTTT.